Included here is one TCR beta chain sequence, with context. The CDR3 runs 13 residues. Trimming removed 3 bases at V and 6 bases at J, with 9 bases between. Germline CDR1 MGHRA, CDR2 YSYEKL. Treatment: oral pan-JAK inhibitor, 5-10 mg twice daily. The data were taken from a study of CD8+ T cells in alopecia areata. Extracted RNA was reverse transcribed, and the resulting cDNA served as sequencing template. The table came from immunoSEQ multiplex PCR; TCRdb's copy has only in-frame clones and leaves some out. This sample has approximately 150,000 clones, with approximately 62% found just once. The source of this sequence is a human donor with alopecia areata. The chain has TRBV4-1 and TRBJ1-5; D is ambiguous. This specimen was CD4+ T cells sorted from blood, taken at week 24, from a patient treated with tofacitinib. CDR3 bases: TGCGCCAGCAGCCAGGGAGCAGGTCAGCCCCAGCATTTT. Protein product: CASSQGAGQPQHF.